These T cell receptor beta chains were read from a single sample in a study of blood T cell repertoires in COVID-19. The method was immunoSEQ multiplex PCR; TCRdb's version includes in-frame clones alone and lacks a portion of them. The data contain hundreds of thousands of clones, roughly nine tenths of them singletons. Material: PBMCs or T cells enriched from blood (not recorded which). These receptors came from a woman between 25 and 40 years old who had recovered from COVID-19. Each CDR3 is given with its conserved first and last residue. A D gene is named only where the DNA matches it firmly. Where a row states a size, it is once, few, many or the class of an expanded clone; other rows omit it.

.	TRBJ1-1	.	TRBV7-9	CASSHPRGDTEAFF	TGTGCCAGCAGCCACCCCCGGGGGGACACTGAAGCTTTCTTT
TRBD1	TRBJ2-5	.	TRBV28	CASSLIRGRETQYF	TGTGCCAGCAGTTTAATTAGGGGGCGAGAGACCCAGTACTTC
.	TRBJ1-4	.	TRBV27	CASSSADRPLGEKLFF	TGTGCCAGCAGTTCGGCTGACAGGCCCCTAGGTGAAAAACTGTTTTTT
.	TRBJ2-2	.	TRBV5-4	CASRSGLITGELFF	TGTGCCAGCAGATCGGGACTTATCACCGGGGAGCTGTTTTTT
TRBD1	TRBJ1-2	.	TRBV25-1	CASTGQGYGYTF	TGTGCCAGCACCGGACAGGGTTATGGCTACACCTTC
TRBD1	TRBJ1-2	.	TRBV13	CASSFTTGDYGYTF	TGTGCCAGCAGCTTTACCACAGGGGACTATGGCTACACCTTC
TRBD1	TRBJ1-3	.	TRBV4-2	CASSQDRAGNTIYF	TGTGCCAGCAGCCAGGACAGGGCAGGAAACACCATATATTTT
.	TRBJ2-1	.	TRBV7-9	CASSAEGTPEQFF	TGTGCCAGCAGCGCAGAGGGGACACCTGAGCAGTTCTTC
TRBD1	TRBJ1-6	once	TRBV19	CASRKDRGYNSPLHF	TGTGCCAGTAGAAAAGACAGGGGCTATAATTCACCCCTCCACTTT
.	TRBJ2-3	.	TRBV4-2	CASSQGRLAERLFTDTQYF	TGTGCCAGCAGCCAAGGGCGGCTAGCAGAACGCCTTTTCACAGATACGCAGTATTTT
TRBD2	TRBJ2-2	.	TRBV6-1	CASSEWTSGAGTGELFF	TGTGCCAGCAGTGAATGGACTAGCGGGGCGGGGACCGGGGAGCTGTTTTTT
.	TRBJ2-1	.	TRBV19	CASSTDGIQFNEQFF	TGTGCCAGTAGTACAGACGGGATTCAATTCAATGAGCAGTTCTTC
.	TRBJ1-2	.	TRBV28	CASSSGSPGYTF	TGTGCCAGCAGTTCGGGGAGTCCCGGCTACACCTTC
TRBD2	TRBJ2-7	.	TRBV27	CASSPWGGGVWTYEQYF	TGTGCCAGCAGCCCGTGGGGCGGGGGGGTTTGGACCTACGAGCAGTACTTC
.	TRBJ2-7	.	TRBV13	CASSLGVAYEQYF	TGTGCCAGCAGCTTAGGCGTCGCCTACGAGCAGTACTTC
TRBD2	TRBJ2-1	.	TRBV27	CASSGTYNEQFF	TGTGCCAGTAGCGGGACCTACAATGAGCAGTTCTTC
.	TRBJ2-5	once	TRBV14	CASSRGIQETQYF	TGTGCCAGCAGCCGCGGGATTCAAGAGACCCAGTACTTC
.	TRBJ2-4	.	TRBV14	CASSPGGGKNIQYF	TGTGCCAGCAGCCCCGGGGGTGGCAAAAACATTCAGTACTTC
TRBD1	TRBJ2-1	.	TRBV7-9	CASSPPYPKTGANNEQFF	TGTGCCAGCAGCCCACCTTACCCAAAGACAGGGGCGAACAATGAGCAGTTCTTC
.	TRBJ2-7	.	TRBV18	CASSPPSQGRKSEQYF	TGTGCCAGCTCACCACCGTCACAGGGTAGGAAGTCCGAGCAGTACTTC
.	TRBJ2-7	.	TRBV6-5	CASSYGRPYEQYF	TGTGCCAGCAGTTACGGGAGACCCTACGAGCAGTACTTC
.	TRBJ2-4	.	TRBV6-5	CASRGGGLAKNIQYF	TGTGCCAGCAGAGGGGGGGGGCTAGCCAAAAACATTCAGTACTTC
TRBD1	TRBJ1-1	once	TRBV29-1	CSGQGANTEAFF	TGCAGCGGGCAGGGGGCGAACACTGAAGCTTTCTTT
.	TRBJ1-5	.	TRBV6-5	CASSRQSGSNQPQHF	TGTGCCAGCAGCCGCCAGAGCGGGAGCAATCAGCCCCAGCATTTT
.	TRBJ2-7	.	TRBV29-1	CSGQVGNEQYF	TGCAGCGGACAGGTTGGAAACGAGCAGTACTTC
.	TRBJ1-5	.	TRBV28	CASTTSWDYSNQPQHF	TGTGCCAGCACGACCTCCTGGGACTATAGCAATCAGCCCCAGCATTTT
TRBD1	TRBJ1-5	.	TRBV6-1	CASSEASQGANQPQHF	TGTGCCAGCAGTGAAGCGAGCCAGGGGGCGAATCAGCCCCAGCATTTT
TRBD1	TRBJ1-2	.	TRBV11-2	CASSPGQGYGYTF	TGTGCCAGCAGCCCGGGACAGGGATATGGCTACACCTTC
.	TRBJ2-1	.	TRBV9	CASSFAPRTGGNEQFF	TGTGCCAGCAGCTTCGCCCCAAGAACAGGCGGCAATGAGCAGTTCTTC
TRBD1	TRBJ1-4	.	TRBV5-1	CASSLEGAGVEKLFF	TGCGCCAGCAGCTTGGAGGGGGCAGGGGTTGAAAAACTGTTTTTT
TRBD1	TRBJ1-5	.	TRBV6-6	CASKRETGKDQPQHF	TGTGCCAGCAAACGGGAGACAGGGAAGGATCAGCCCCAGCATTTT
TRBD2	TRBJ2-1	.	TRBV4-1	CASSQVSAGGDEQFF	TGCGCCAGCAGCCAAGTATCAGCGGGGGGGGATGAGCAGTTCTTC
.	TRBJ2-1	.	TRBV5-4	CASSLGGQQFF	TGTGCCAGCAGCCTGGGTGGCCAGCAGTTCTTC
TRBD2	TRBJ2-3	.	TRBV4-1	CASSQDGRTSDTDTQYF	TGCGCCAGCAGCCAAGATGGGAGGACTAGTGATACAGATACGCAGTATTTT
.	TRBJ1-1	.	TRBV12-3/TRBV12-4	CASSRGGSTEAFF	TGTGCCAGCAGCCGGGGTGGGAGCACTGAAGCTTTCTTT
TRBD2	TRBJ2-7	.	TRBV15	CATSRDIAGAREQYF	TGTGCCACCAGCAGAGATATAGCGGGGGCACGGGAGCAGTACTTC
.	TRBJ1-6	.	TRBV27	CASSSGYVGYNSPLHF	TGTGCCAGCAGTTCCGGATATGTCGGGTATAATTCACCCCTCCACTTT
.	TRBJ1-6	.	TRBV9	CASSPEEGWYSPLHF	TGTGCCAGCAGCCCAGAGGAGGGGTGGTATTCACCCCTCCACTTT
.	TRBJ1-5	once	TRBV6-5	CARSETGDNQPQHF	TGTGCCAGATCGGAGACAGGAGACAATCAGCCCCAGCATTTT
.	TRBJ1-4	.	TRBV7-8	CASSPSGQVNEKLFF	TGTGCCAGCAGCCCCTCGGGACAAGTAAATGAAAAACTGTTTTTT
.	TRBJ2-6	.	TRBV3-1/TRBV3-2	CASSQDLSGANVLTF	TGTGCCAGCAGCCAAGATCTCTCTGGGGCCAACGTCCTGACTTTC
TRBD1	TRBJ1-1	.	TRBV7-3	CASSPGGTEAFF	TGTGCCAGCAGCCCAGGGGGGACTGAAGCTTTCTTT
.	TRBJ1-3	.	TRBV2	CASRIGGTGNTIYF	TGTGCCAGCAGGATCGGGGGTACGGGAAACACCATATATTTT